The following is a TCR beta chain sequence with its context. Its antigen is currently unknown. Here immunoSEQ multiplex PCR was the method, and the copy in TCRdb shows in-frame clones only, minus some. In the table there are fewer than 100,000 clones, approximately 77% of which are singletons. The source of the sample is a study of Ad26.COV2.S vaccination and SARS-CoV-2 variants. Whole-study results and caveats: Researchers reported similar non-spike TCR breadth in vaccine and placebo recipients. Compared with placebo recipients, vaccine recipients had higher spike-specific TCR breadth.

The clonotype was recovered from a human donor who had recovered from COVID-19. The sample was peripheral blood, taken after recovery from COVID-19.

This CDR3 reads CSVTLLDEQFF. As DNA, the CDR3 is TGCAGCGTCACTCTGCTGGATGAGCAGTTCTTC. This rearrangement joins TRBV29-1 to TRBJ2-1; D is undetermined. This CDR3 spans 11 amino acids. Per germline, CDR1 SQVTM and CDR2 ANQGSEA. V lost 6 bases and J lost 8, with 11 bases in between.